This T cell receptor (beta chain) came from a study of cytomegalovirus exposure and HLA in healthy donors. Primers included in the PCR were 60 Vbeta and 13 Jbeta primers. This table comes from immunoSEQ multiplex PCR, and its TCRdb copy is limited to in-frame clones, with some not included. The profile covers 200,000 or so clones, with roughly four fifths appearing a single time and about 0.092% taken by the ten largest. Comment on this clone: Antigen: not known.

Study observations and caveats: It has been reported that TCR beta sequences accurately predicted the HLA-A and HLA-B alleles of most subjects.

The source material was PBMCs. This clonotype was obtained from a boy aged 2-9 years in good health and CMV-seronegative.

This CDR3 reads CASSSAGNTEAFF. The CDR3 DNA follows: TGTGCCAGCAGCTCCGCGGGGAACACTGAAGCTTTCTTT. The chain employs TRBV9 and TRBJ1-1, with unresolved D. The CDR3 spans 13 residues. CDR1 and CDR2 (germline): SGDLS, YYNGEE. V was trimmed by 4 bases and J by 1 base, leaving 8 bases between them.